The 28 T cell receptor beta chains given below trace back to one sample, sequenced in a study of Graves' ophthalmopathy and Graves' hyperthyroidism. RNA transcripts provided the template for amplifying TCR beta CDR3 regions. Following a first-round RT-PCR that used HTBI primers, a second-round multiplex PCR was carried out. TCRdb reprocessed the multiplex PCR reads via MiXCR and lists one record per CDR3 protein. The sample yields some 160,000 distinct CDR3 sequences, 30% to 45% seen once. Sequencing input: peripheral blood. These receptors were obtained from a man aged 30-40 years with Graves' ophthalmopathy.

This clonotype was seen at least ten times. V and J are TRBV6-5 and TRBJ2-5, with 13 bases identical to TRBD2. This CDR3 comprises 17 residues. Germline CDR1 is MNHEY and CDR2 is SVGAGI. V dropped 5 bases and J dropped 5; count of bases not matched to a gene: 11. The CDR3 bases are TGTGCCAGCAGTCCACGGACTAGCGGGAGAGGGGCCGAGACCCAGTACTTC. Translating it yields CASSPRTSGRGAETQYF.

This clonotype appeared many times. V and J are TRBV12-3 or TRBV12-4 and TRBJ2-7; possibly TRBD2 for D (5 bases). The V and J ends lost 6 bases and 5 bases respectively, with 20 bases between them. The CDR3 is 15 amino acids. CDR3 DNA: TGTGCCAGCAGCCCGACTATGGGGAAAGTCCACGAGCAGTACTTC. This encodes CASSPTMGKVHEQYF.

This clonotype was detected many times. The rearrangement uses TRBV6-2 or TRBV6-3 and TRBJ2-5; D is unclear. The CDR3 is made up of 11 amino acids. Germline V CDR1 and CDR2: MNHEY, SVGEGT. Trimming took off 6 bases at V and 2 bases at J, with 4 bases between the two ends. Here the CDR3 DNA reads TGTGCCAGCAGGGAGCAAGAGACCCAGTACTTC. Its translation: CASREQETQYF.

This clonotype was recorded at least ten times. CDR3 protein: CSVDRQGANTEAFF. In nucleotides, the CDR3 is TGCAGCGTTGATCGACAGGGGGCTAACACTGAAGCTTTCTTT. This chain joins TRBV29-1 and TRBJ1-1; 10 bases map to TRBD1. Per the germline V gene, CDR1 is SQVTM and CDR2 is ANQGSEA. Germline trimming cut 3 bases from V and 2 bases from J; bases unmatched to any gene: 3. CDR3 length equals 14 residues.

For the CDR3, the DNA is TGCAGTGCTAGCCTAGGGGGACAGCGCAATGGCTACACCTTC. This sequence encodes CSASLGGQRNGYTF. The chain has TRBV20-1 and TRBJ1-2; 7 bases map to TRBD1. Trimming at V came to 3 bases and at J to 6 bases, leaving 10 bases not matched to a gene. Germline lookup yields CDR1 DFQATT and CDR2 SNEGSKA (reference sequence). The CDR3 extends over 14 amino acids.

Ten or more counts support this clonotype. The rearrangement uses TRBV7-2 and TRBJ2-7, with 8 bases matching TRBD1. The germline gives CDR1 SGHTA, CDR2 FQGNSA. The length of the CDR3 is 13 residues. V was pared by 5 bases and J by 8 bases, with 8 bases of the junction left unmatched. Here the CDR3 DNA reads TGTGCCAGCAGCCCGGCCGGACAGGGTCAGCAGTACTTC. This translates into CASSPAGQGQQYF.

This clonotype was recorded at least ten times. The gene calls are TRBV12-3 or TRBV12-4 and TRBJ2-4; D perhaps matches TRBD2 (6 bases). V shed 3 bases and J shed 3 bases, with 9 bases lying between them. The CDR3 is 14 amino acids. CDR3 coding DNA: TGTGCCAGCAGTTTTTGGGGGGACAAAAACATTCAGTACTTC. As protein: CASSFWGDKNIQYF.

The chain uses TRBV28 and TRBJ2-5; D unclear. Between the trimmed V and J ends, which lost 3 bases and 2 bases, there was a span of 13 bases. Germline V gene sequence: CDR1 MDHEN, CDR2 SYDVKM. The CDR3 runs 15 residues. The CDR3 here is CASSFGRAVQETQYF. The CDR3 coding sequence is TGTGCCAGCAGTTTCGGCCGGGCAGTTCAAGAGACCCAGTACTTC.

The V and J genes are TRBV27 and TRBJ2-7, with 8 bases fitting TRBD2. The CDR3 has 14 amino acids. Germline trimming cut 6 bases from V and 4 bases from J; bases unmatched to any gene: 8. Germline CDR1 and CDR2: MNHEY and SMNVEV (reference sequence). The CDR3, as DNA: TGTGCCAGCAGCCCCGGGACTAGAGGGTACGAGCAGTACTTC. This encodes CASSPGTRGYEQYF.

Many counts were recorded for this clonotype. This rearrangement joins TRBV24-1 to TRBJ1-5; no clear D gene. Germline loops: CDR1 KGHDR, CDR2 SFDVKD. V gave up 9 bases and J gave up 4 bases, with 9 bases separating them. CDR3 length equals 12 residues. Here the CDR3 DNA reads TGTGCCACCGCGACGGGAAATCAGCCCCAGCATTTT. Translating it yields CATATGNQPQHF.

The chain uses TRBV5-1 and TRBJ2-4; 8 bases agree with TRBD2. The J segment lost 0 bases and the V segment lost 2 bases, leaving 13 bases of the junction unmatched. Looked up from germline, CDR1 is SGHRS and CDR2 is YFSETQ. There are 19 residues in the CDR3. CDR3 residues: CASSFRGVLADGAKNIQYF. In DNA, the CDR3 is TGCGCCAGCAGCTTTCGAGGGGTACTAGCGGACGGAGCCAAAAACATTCAGTACTTC.

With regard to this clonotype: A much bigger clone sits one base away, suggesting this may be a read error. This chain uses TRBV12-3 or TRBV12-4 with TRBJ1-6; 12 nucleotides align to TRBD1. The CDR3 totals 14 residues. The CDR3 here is CASSGTGGFSPLYF. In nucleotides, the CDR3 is TGTGCCAGCAGCGGGACAGGGGGCTTTTCACCCCTCTACTTT.

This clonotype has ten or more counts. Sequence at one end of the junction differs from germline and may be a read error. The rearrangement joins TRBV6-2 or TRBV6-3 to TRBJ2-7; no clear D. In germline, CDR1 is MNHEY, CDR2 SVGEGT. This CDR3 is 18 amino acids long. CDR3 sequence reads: CASSNSKPARRITYEQYF. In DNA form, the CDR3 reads TGTGCCAGCAGTAACTCGAAACCAGCCAGGAGAATTACCTACGAGCAGTACTTC.

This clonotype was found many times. CDR3 in amino acids: CAVGGTGDTGELFF. The CDR3 nucleotides read TGTGCCGTCGGGGGGACAGGAGACACCGGGGAGCTGTTTTTT. The rearrangement joins TRBV6-1 to TRBJ2-2, with D possibly TRBD1 on 8 matching bases. The germline CDR1 and CDR2 sequences are MNHNS and SASEGT. With 11 bases removed from V and 3 bases from J, the gap between germline ends came to 16 bases. CDR3 length: 14 amino acids.

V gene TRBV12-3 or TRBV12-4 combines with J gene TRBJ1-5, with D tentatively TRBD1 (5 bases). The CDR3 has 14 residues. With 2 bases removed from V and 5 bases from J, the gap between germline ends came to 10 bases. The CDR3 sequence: CASSLRGSYQPQHF. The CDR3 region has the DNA TGTGCCAGCAGTTTAAGGGGAAGTTATCAGCCCCAGCATTTT.

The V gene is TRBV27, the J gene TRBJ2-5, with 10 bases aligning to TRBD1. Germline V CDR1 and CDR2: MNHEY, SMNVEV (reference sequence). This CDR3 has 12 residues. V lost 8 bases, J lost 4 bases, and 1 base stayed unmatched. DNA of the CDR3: TGTGCCAGCGGGACAGGGGTAGAGACCCAGTACTTC. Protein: CASGTGVETQYF.

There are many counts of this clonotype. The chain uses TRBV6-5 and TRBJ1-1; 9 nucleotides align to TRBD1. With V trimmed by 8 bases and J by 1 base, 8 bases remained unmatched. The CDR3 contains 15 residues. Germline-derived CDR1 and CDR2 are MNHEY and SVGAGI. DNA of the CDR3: TGTGCCAGCGGCCATGGACAGGGGCCGAACACTGAAGCTTTCTTT. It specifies CASGHGQGPNTEAFF.

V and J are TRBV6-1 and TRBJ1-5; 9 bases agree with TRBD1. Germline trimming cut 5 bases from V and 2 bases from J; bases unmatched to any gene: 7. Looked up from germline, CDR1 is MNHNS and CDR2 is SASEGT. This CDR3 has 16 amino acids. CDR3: CASSPRRTGGNQPQHF. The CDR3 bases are TGTGCCAGCAGTCCCCGTAGGACAGGGGGCAATCAGCCCCAGCATTTT.

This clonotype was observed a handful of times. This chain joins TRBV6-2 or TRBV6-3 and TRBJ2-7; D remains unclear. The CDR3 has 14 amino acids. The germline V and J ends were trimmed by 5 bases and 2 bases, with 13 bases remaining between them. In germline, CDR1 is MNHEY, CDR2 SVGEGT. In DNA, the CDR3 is TGTGCCAGCAGTGACGTCCGCCGGGCCTACGAGCAGTACTTC. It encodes CASSDVRRAYEQYF.

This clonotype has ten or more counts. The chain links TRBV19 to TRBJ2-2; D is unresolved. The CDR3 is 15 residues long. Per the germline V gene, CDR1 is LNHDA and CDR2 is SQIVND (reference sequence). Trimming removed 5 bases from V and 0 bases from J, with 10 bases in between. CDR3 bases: TGTGCCAGTAGTCGGGTGGGGACGAACACCGGGGAGCTGTTTTTT. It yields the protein CASSRVGTNTGELFF.

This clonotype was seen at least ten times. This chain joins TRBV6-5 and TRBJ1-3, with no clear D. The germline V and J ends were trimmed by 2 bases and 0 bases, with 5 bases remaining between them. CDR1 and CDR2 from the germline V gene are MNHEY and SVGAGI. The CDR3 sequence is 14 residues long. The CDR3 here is CASSYRSSGNTIYF. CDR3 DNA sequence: TGTGCCAGCAGTTACAGGAGCTCTGGAAACACCATATATTTT.

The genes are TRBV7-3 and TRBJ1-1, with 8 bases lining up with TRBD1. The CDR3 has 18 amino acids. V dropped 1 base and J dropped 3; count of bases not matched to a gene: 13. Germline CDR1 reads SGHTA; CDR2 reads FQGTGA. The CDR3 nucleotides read TGTGCCAGCAGCTTAAGTAGGACAGGGCGGTGGTGGGACACTGAAGCTTTCTTT. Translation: CASSLSRTGRWWDTEAFF.

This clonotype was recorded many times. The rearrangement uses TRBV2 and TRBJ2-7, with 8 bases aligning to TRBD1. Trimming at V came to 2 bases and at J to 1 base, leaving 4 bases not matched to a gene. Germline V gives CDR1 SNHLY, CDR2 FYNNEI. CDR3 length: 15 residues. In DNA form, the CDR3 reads TGTGCCAGCAGTGAAAGAGGACAGGGTTCCTACGAGCAGTACTTC. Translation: CASSERGQGSYEQYF.

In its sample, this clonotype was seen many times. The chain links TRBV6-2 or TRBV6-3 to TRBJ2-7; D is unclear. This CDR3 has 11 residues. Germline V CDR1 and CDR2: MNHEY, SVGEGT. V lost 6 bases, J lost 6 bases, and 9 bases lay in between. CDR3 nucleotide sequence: TGTGCCAGCAGCCCCCTGCTCGAGCAGTACTTC. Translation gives CASSPLLEQYF.

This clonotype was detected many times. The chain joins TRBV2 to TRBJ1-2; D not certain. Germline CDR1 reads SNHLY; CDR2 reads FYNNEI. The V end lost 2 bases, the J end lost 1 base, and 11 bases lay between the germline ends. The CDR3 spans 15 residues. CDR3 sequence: CASSEPQRYNYGYTF. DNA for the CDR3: TGTGCCAGCAGTGAACCCCAGCGATATAACTATGGCTACACCTTC.

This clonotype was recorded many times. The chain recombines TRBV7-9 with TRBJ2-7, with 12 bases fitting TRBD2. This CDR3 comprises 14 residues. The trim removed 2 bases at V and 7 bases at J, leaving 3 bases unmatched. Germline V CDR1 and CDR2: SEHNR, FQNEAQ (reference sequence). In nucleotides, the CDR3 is TGTGCCAGCAGCTTACTAGCGGGAGGGGATGAGCAGTACTTC. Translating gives CASSLLAGGDEQYF.

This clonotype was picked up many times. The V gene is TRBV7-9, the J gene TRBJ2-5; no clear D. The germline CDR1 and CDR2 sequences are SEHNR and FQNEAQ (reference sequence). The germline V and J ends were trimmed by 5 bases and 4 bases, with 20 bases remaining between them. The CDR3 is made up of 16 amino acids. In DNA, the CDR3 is TGTGCCAGCAGCCCCCGTTCGCAGATTTGGGGAGAGACCCAGTACTTC. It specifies CASSPRSQIWGETQYF.

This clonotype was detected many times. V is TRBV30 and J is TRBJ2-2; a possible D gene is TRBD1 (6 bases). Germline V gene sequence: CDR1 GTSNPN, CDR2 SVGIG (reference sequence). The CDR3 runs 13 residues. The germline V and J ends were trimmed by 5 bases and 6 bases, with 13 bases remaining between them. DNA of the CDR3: TGTGCCTGGGGTCATTCAGGGGCCGGGGAGCTGTTTTTT. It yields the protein CAWGHSGAGELFF.